The 9 T cell receptor beta chains presented below share a single source sample, sequenced in a study of shared clonotypes between healthy human individuals. Produced via immunoSEQ multiplex PCR; TCRdb's table is partial and in-frame only. This table holds hundreds of thousands of clones, approximately 79% found once. Sequenced sample: memory CD4+ T cells sorted from blood. Subset indicated: CD45RA-negative fraction. These TCRs come from a woman under 40 in good health.

As regards this clone: At one end, the junction sequence differs from germline, possibly due to a read error. This chain uses TRBV5-1 with TRBJ2-7; D not certain. The CDR3 is made up of 13 amino acids. Germline CDR1 and CDR2: SGHRS and YFSETQ. This chain's CDR3 is CASNLATNYEQYF. The DNA of the CDR3 is TGCGCCAGCAACTTGGCCACGAATTACGAGCAGTACTTC.

Comments on this clone: Distinct nucleotide sequences in the sample also encode this CDR3. This chain links TRBV2 with TRBJ1-1; D gene uncertain. V was trimmed by 2 bases and J by 5 bases, leaving 6 bases between them. The CDR3 covers 12 residues. Germline CDR1 SNHLY, CDR2 FYNNEI. The CDR3 spells CASSEIGTEAFF. The CDR3 nucleotides are TGTGCCAGCAGTGAAATTGGTACTGAAGCTTTCTTT.

The gene calls are TRBV18 and TRBJ1-5; 9 bases are shared with TRBD1. Germline values: CDR1 KGHSH, CDR2 LQKENI. After removal of 2 bases from V and 4 bases from J, the junction contained 9 bases not matched to a gene. CDR3 length equals 17 residues. The CDR3 loop is CASSPYSQGARNQPQHF. Here the CDR3 DNA reads TGTGCCAGCTCACCATACTCACAGGGGGCGAGGAATCAGCCCCAGCATTTT.

This chain joins TRBV5-1 and TRBJ1-1, with D tentatively TRBD1 (5 bases). Trimming pared 1 base from V and 10 bases from J, leaving 17 bases between. The CDR3 is 14 amino acids. The V gene's germline CDR1 is SGHRS and CDR2 YFSETQ. In DNA form, the CDR3 reads TGCGCCAGCAGCTTGTCTGGGACGGTCATCGGAGCTTTCTTT. Translation: CASSLSGTVIGAFF.

DNA of the CDR3: TGCGCCAGCACCCCGGACAGTAGTAATGAAAAACTGTTTTTT. It codes for CASTPDSSNEKLFF. The chain recombines TRBV5-1 with TRBJ1-4; possible D gene TRBD1, 6 bases. Trimming removed 6 bases at V and 4 bases at J, with 13 bases between. The CDR3 has 14 residues. Per the germline V gene, CDR1 is SGHRS and CDR2 is YFSETQ.

The rearrangement uses TRBV27 and TRBJ1-4, with D unclear. CDR1 is MNHEY and CDR2 is SMNVEV in the germline V gene (reference sequence). The CDR3 is 14 amino acids. V lost 1 base, J lost 8 bases, and 11 bases lay in between. DNA for the CDR3: TGTGCCAGCAGTTTATACCCCGGGCGGGAAAAACTGTTTTTT. Encoded protein: CASSLYPGREKLFF.

V is TRBV6-5 and J is TRBJ1-6, with unresolved D. The CDR3 covers 15 residues. V lost 2 bases and J 0 bases, leaving 5 bases between the germline ends. Germline CDR1 reads MNHEY; CDR2 reads SVGAGI. The CDR3 spells CASSYSASYNSPLHF. DNA for the CDR3: TGTGCCAGCAGTTACAGCGCCTCCTATAATTCACCCCTCCACTTT.

This chain uses TRBV28 with TRBJ2-7; tentatively, D is TRBD1 (6 bases). Germline CDR1 is MDHEN and CDR2 is SYDVKM. Trimming stripped 6 bases from V and 2 bases from J, with 14 bases between. The CDR3 sequence is 14 residues long. CDR3 coding DNA: TGTGCCAGCAGCCTCGGGACACCAACCTACGAGCAGTACTTC. It translates to CASSLGTPTYEQYF.

The chain couples TRBV7-2 to TRBJ2-7, with unresolved D. CDR1 and CDR2 from the germline V gene are SGHTA and FQGNSA. V lost 4 bases to trimming and J lost 6 bases, with 10 bases between them. The CDR3 contains 12 residues. CDR3 sequence: CASSSDWAEQYF. In nucleotides, the CDR3 is TGTGCCAGCAGCTCCGATTGGGCCGAGCAGTACTTC.